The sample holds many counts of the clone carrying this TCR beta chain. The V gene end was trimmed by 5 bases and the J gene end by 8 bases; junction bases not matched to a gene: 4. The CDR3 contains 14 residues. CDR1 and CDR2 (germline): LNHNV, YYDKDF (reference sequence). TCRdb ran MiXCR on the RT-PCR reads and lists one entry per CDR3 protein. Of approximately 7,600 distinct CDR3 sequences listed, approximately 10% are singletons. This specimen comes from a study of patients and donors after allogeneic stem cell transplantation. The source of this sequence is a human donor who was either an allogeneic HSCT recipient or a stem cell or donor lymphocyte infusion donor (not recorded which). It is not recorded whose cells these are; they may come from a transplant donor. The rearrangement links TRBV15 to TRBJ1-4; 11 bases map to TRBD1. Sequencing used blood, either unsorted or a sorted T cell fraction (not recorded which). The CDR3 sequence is CATSSGQGEEKLFF. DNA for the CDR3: TGTGCCACCAGCTCGGGACAGGGGGAAGAAAAACTGTTTTTT.